This T cell receptor beta chain comes out of a study of shared clonotypes between healthy human individuals. General observations from the study: Generation of non-shared clonotypes was less probable than generation of clonotypes shared by all four donors. Genetic and exposure-history diversity was limited by the small donor number.

This CDR3 has 11 amino acids. CDR1 and CDR2 from the germline V gene are SQVTM and ANQGSEA. V lost 6 bases to trimming and J lost 12 bases, with 15 bases between them. Template for every sorted-subset replicate PCR totaled around 200 ng DNA, some 30,000 T cell genomes. Authors' analysis steps: Because ImmunoSEQ provided only junction sequences with no quality scores, the filtering differed. Repertoires were generated with immunoSEQ multiplex PCR, while TCRdb's copy carries only in-frame clones and drops some. V and J calls and clone size come straight from that table; D and trimming were deduced from the DNA. The sample consists of 2,500,000 or so clones, 85% to 95% of them appearing once. Details on this clone: What it binds is unknown.

The rearrangement joins TRBV29-1 to TRBJ2-1; perhaps TRBD2 as D (6 bases). The sample consisted of naive CD4+ T cells sorted from blood. Stated subset: CD45RA+ positively selected. This TCR was recovered from a man between 18 and 29 years old in good health. CDR3 protein: CSVGSSAVQFF. The CDR3 DNA sequence: TGCAGCGTCGGGTCTAGCGCAGTGCAGTTCTTC.